This T cell receptor beta chain was recorded in a study of CD8 T cells in ankylosing spondylitis. Overall study results and limits: A TCR beta motif of eight highly homologous variants appeared characteristic of ankylosing spondylitis blood. Significant enrichment of disease-linked clones was reportedly seen in matched ankylosing spondylitis synovial fluid.

The trim removed 5 bases at V and 1 base at J, leaving 9 bases unmatched. The CDR3 contains 17 residues. From germline, CDR1 is SGHTA and CDR2 FQGNSA. Researchers built TCR beta libraries using quantitative 5'-RACE with molecular barcodes. Each CDR3 protein is one row after TCRdb ran MiXCR on the 5' RACE reads. The sample has roughly 450,000 distinct CDR3 sequences; 25% to 30% are singletons. A word on this clonotype: What it recognizes is unknown.

The specimen sequenced was blood, either unsorted or a sorted T cell fraction (not recorded which). The chain links TRBV7-2 to TRBJ2-7; 12 bases fit TRBD2. This receptor was identified in a male donor with ankylosing spondylitis. The CDR3 spells CASSPLAGGPSSYEQYF. CDR3 nucleotide sequence: TGTGCCAGCAGCCCCCTAGCGGGAGGGCCTTCATCCTACGAGCAGTACTTC.